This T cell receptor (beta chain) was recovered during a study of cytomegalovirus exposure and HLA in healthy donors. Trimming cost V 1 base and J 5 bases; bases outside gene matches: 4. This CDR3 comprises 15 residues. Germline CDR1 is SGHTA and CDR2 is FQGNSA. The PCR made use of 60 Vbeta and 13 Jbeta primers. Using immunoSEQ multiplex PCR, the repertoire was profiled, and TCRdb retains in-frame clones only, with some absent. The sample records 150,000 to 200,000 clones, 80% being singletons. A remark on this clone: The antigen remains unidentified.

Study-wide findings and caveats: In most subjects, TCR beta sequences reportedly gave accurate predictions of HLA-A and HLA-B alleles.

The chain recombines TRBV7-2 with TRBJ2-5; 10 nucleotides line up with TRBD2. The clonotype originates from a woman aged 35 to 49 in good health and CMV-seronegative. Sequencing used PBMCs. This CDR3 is CASSLGGAGGETQYF. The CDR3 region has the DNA TGTGCCAGCAGCTTAGGTGGAGCGGGAGGGGAGACCCAGTACTTC.